This T cell receptor beta chain was found in a study of sequential checkpoint blockade in melanoma. The overall study: Maintenance nivolumab came after either treatment sequence.

Sequencing was performed with immunoSEQ multiplex PCR; in TCRdb, only in-frame clones are kept and a portion is missing. The table shows more than 9,000 clones, with 60% to 80% occurring only once. Between the trimmed V and J ends, which lost 3 bases and 4 bases, there was a span of 13 bases. CDR1 and CDR2 from the germline V gene are LNHNV and YYDKDF (reference sequence). The CDR3 has 14 residues. Treatment of the sample: randomized to nivolumab then ipilimumab (arm A) or the reverse (arm B). PBMC sorting kept live CD3+CD8+ cells without CD19 or CD56. The receptor comes from a human donor with melanoma. J is TRBJ2-7 and V is TRBV15, with a tentative D call TRBD1 (5 bases). Sequenced material: CD8+ T cells sorted from blood (inferred from file names), taken from a patient given nivolumab and ipilimumab in sequence. The CDR3 region is CATSSLVSGYEQYF. The CDR3 region has the DNA TGTGCCACCAGCAGCTTGGTCTCAGGGTACGAGCAGTACTTC. Combining the CDR3 with reference TRBV15 and TRBJ2-7 gives the whole variable domain DAMVIQNPRYQVTQFGKPVTLSCSQTLNHNVMYWYQQKSSQAPKLLFHYYDKDFNNEADTPDNFQSRRPNTSFCFLDIRSPGLGDTAMYLCATSSLVSGYEQYFGPGTRLTVT.